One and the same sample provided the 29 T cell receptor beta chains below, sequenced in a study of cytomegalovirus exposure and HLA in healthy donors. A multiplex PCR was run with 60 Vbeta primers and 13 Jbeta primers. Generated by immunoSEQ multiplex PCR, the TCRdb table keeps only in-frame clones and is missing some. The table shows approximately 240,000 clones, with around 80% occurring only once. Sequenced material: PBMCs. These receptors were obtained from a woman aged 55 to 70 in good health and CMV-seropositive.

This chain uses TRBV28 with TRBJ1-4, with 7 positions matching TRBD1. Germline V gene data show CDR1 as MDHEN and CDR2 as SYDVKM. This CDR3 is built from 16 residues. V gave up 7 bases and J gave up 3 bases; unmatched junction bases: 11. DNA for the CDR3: TGTGCCAGCATTCCTGGGGGTACAGGGGCTAATGAAAAACTGTTTTTT. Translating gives CASIPGGTGANEKLFF.

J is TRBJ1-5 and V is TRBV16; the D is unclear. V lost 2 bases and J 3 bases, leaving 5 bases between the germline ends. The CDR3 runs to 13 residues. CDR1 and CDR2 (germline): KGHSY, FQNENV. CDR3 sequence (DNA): TGTGCCAGCAGCCAACAGATCAATCAGCCCCAGCATTTT. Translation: CASSQQINQPQHF.

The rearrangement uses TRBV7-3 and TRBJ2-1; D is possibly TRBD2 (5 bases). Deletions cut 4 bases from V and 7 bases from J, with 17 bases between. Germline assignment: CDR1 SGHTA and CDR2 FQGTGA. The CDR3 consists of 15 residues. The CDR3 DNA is TGTGCCAGCAGCTCTACCCCCGGGGTAGTTAATGAGCAGTTCTTC. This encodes CASSSTPGVVNEQFF.

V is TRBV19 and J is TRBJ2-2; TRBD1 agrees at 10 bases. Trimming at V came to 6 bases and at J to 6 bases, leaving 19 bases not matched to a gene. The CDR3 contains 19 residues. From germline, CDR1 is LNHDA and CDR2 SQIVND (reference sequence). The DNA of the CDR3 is TGTGCCAGTAGCAACCTCGGGACAGGGGATTCGGGGGACGCCGGGGAGCTGTTTTTT. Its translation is CASSNLGTGDSGDAGELFF. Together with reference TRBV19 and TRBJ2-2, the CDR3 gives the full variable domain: DGGITQSPKYLFRKEGQNVTLSCEQNLNHDAMYWYRQDPGQGLRLIYYSQIVNDFQKGDIAEGYSVSREKKESFPLTVTSAQKNPTAFYLCASSNLGTGDSGDAGELFFGEGSRLTVL.

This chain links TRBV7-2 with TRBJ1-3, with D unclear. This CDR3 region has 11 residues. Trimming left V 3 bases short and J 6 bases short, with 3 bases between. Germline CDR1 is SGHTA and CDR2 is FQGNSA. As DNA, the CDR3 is TGTGCCAGCAGCTTCGTAAACACCATATATTTT. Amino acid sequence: CASSFVNTIYF.

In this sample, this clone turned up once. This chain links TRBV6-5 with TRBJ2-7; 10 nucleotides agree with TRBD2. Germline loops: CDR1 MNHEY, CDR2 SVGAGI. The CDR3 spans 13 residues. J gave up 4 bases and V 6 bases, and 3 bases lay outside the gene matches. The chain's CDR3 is CASRTSGEYEQYF. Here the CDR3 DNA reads TGTGCCAGCAGAACTAGCGGGGAGTACGAGCAGTACTTC.

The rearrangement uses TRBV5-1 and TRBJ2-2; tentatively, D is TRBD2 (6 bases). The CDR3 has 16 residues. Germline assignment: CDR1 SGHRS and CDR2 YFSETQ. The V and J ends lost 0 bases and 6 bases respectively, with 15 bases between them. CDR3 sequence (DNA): TGCGCCAGCAGCTTGGCAACGGCGGGGTACCCCGGGGAGCTGTTTTTT. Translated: CASSLATAGYPGELFF.

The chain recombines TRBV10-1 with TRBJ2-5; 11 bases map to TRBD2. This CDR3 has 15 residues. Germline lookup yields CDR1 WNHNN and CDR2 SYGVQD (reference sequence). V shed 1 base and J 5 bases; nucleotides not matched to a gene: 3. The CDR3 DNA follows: TGCGCCAGCAGTGAGTTGGCTAGCGGGAGGGAGACCCAGTACTTC. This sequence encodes CASSELASGRETQYF.

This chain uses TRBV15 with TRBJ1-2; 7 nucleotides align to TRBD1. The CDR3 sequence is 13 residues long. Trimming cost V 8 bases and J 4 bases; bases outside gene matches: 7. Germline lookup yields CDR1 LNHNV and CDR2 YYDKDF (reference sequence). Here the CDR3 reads CATSPQGGYGYTF. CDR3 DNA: TGTGCCACCTCTCCTCAGGGGGGCTATGGCTACACCTTC.

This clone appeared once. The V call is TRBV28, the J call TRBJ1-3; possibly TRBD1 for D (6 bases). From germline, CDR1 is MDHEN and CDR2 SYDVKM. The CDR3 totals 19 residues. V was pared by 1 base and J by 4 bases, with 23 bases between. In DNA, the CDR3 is TGTGCCAGCAGTTTATACATCCCCGGGACACTAGGGTCCGGAAACACCATATATTTT. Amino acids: CASSLYIPGTLGSGNTIYF.

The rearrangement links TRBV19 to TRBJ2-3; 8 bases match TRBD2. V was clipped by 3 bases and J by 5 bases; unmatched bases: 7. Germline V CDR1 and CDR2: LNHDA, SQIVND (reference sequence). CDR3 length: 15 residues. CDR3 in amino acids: CASSIFGGAKDTQYF. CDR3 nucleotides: TGTGCCAGTAGTATTTTCGGGGGGGCCAAAGATACGCAGTATTTT.

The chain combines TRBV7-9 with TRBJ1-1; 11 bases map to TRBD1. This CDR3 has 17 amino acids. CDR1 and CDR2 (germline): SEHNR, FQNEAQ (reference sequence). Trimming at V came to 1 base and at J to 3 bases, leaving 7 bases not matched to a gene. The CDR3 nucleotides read TGTGCCAGCAGCTTAGGGACAGGGGGCTGGAGCGACACTGAAGCTTTCTTT. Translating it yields CASSLGTGGWSDTEAFF.

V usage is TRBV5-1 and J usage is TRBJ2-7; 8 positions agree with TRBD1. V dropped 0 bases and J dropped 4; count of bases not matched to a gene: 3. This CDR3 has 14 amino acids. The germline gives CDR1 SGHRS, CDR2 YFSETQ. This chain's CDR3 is CASSLDRGVYEQYF. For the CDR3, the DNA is TGCGCCAGCAGCTTGGACAGGGGGGTTTACGAGCAGTACTTC.

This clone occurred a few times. In DNA form, the CDR3 reads TGTGCCTGGAGTCTCCTGGAGACCCAGTACTTC. The encoded protein is CAWSLLETQYF. The chain employs TRBV30 and TRBJ2-5, with D hard to call. Looked up from germline, CDR1 is GTSNPN and CDR2 is SVGIG (reference sequence). This CDR3 region has 11 residues. V lost 2 bases, J lost 5 bases, and 6 bases lay in between. The variable domain in full, completed from reference TRBV30 and TRBJ2-5, reads SQTIHQWPATLVQPVGSPLSLECTVEGTSNPNLYWYRQAAGRGLQLLFYSVGIGQISSEVPQNLSASRPQDRQFILSSKKLLLSDSGFYLCAWSLLETQYFGPGTRLLVL.

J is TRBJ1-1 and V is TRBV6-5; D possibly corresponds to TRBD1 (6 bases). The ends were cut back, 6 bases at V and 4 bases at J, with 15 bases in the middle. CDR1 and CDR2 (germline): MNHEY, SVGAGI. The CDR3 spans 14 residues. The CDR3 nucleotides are TGTGCCAGCAGATTTACAGGGATTCCCACTGAAGCTTTCTTT. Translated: CASRFTGIPTEAFF.

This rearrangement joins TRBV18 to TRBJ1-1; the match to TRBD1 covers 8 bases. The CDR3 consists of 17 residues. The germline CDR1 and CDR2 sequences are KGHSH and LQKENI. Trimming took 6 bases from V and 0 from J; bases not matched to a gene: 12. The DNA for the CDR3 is TGTGCCAGCTCCCCGAGCGGGACAGGAGTCATGAACACTGAAGCTTTCTTT. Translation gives CASSPSGTGVMNTEAFF.

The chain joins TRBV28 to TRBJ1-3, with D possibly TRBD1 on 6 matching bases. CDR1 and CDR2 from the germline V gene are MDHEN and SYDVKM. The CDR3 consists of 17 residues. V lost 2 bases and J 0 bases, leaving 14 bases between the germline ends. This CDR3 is CASSLQGLGVSGNTIYF. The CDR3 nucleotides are TGTGCCAGCAGTTTACAGGGGTTGGGTGTCTCTGGAAACACCATATATTTT.

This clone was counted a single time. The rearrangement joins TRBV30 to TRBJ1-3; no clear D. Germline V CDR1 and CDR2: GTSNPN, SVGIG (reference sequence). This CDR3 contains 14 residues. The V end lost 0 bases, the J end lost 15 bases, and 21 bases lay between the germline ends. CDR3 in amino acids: CAWSVESGATRRYF. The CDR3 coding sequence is TGTGCCTGGAGTGTAGAGTCGGGTGCCACGCGGCGATATTTT.

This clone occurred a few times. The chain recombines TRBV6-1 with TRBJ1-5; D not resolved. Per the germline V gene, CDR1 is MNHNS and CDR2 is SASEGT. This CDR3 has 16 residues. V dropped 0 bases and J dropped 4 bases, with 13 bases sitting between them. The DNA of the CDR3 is TGTGCCAGCAGTGAAGCTCTGCAGGCTTTAAATCAGCCCCAGCATTTT. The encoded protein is CASSEALQALNQPQHF.

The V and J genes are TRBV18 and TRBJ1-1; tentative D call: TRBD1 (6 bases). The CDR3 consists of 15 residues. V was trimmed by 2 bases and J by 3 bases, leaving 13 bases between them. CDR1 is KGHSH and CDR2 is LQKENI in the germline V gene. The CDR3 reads CASSPSRDKDTEAFF. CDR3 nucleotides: TGTGCCAGCTCACCATCCCGGGACAAAGACACTGAAGCTTTCTTT.

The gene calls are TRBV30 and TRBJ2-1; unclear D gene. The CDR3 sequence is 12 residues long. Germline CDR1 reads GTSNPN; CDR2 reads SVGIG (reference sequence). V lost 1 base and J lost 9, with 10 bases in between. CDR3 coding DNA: TGTGCCTGGAGTGCCTCTAGAATTGAGCAGTTCTTC. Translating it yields CAWSASRIEQFF.

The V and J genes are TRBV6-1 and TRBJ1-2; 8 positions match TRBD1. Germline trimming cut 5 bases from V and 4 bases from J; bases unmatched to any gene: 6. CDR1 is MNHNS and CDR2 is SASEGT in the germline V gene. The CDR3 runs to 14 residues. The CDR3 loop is CASSRTGSGYGYTF. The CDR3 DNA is TGTGCCAGCAGTCGGACAGGGTCGGGCTATGGCTACACCTTC.

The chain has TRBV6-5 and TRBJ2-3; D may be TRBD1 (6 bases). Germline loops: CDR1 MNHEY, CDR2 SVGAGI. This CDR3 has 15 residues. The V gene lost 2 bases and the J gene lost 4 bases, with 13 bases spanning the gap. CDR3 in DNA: TGTGCCAGCAGTTACCGACAGGCGTTGGCAGATACGCAGTATTTT. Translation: CASSYRQALADTQYF.

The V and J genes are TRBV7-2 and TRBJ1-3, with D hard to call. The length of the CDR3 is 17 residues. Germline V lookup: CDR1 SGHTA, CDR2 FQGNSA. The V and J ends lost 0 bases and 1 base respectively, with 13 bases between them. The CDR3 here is CASSLASLPGSGNTIYF. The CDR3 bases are TGTGCCAGCAGCTTAGCGTCCCTCCCGGGTTCTGGAAACACCATATATTTT.

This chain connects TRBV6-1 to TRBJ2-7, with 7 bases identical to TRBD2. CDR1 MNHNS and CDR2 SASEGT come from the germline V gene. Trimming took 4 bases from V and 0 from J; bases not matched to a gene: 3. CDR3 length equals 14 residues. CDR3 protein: CASSGLASSYEQYF. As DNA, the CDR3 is TGTGCCAGCAGTGGACTAGCTTCCTCCTACGAGCAGTACTTC.

The CDR3 DNA reads TGTGCCAGCACTCGACACGGGGGATGGGACACTGAAGCTTTCTTT. It specifies CASTRHGGWDTEAFF. This chain uses TRBV6-5 with TRBJ1-1, with a possible D match to TRBD1 (5 bases). In germline, CDR1 is MNHEY, CDR2 SVGAGI. The V end lost 7 bases, the J end lost 3 bases, and 18 bases lay between the germline ends. The CDR3 sequence is 15 residues long.

The CDR3 sequence is CASSLGTGGQETQYF. DNA for the CDR3: TGCGCCAGCAGCTTAGGGACAGGGGGCCAAGAGACCCAGTACTTC. The gene calls are TRBV5-1 and TRBJ2-5, with 11 bases matching TRBD1. After removal of 2 bases from V and 1 base from J, the junction contained 1 base not matched to a gene. Per germline, CDR1 SGHRS and CDR2 YFSETQ. This CDR3 spans 15 amino acids.

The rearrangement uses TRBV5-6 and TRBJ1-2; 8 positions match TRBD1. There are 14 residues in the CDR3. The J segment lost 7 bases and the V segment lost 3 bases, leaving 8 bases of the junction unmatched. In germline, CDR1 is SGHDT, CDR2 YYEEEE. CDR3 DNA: TGTGCCAGCAGCTCGACGACAGGGGAGGGTGGCTACACCTTC. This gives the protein CASSSTTGEGGYTF. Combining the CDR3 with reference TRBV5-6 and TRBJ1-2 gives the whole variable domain DAGVTQSPTHLIKTRGQQVTLRCSPKSGHDTVSWYQQALGQGPQFIFQYYEEEERQRGNFPDRFSGHQFPNYSSELNVNALLLGDSALYLCASSSTTGEGGYTFGSGTRLTVV.

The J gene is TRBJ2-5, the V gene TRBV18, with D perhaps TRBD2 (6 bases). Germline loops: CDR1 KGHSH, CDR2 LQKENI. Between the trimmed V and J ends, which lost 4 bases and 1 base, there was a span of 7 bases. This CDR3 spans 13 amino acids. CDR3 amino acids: CASSRGAQETQYF. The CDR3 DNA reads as TGTGCCAGCTCACGCGGGGCCCAAGAGACCCAGTACTTC.